Detailed here is one TCR beta chain. Antigen unknown. This sample was taken from a study of cytomegalovirus exposure and HLA in healthy donors. Study as a whole: Previous work identified 90 million to 130 million unique TCR beta sequences from around 170 million T cells. Overall study findings and caveats: Many donors carried some public TCRs, although rarity characterized most TCR sequences.

Primers: 60 Vbeta forward and 13 Jbeta reverse. Using immunoSEQ multiplex PCR, the repertoire was profiled, and TCRdb retains in-frame clones only, with some absent. The sample consists of 55,000 to 80,000 clones, around 80% of them appearing once. CDR1 is MNHEY and CDR2 is SMNVEV in the germline V gene (reference sequence). V lost 2 bases, J lost 1 base, and 19 bases lay in between. This CDR3 contains 18 residues. This TCR was sampled from a man aged 18 to 35 in good health and CMV-seronegative. The chain combines TRBV27 with TRBJ2-3; possible D gene TRBD2, 5 bases. The material sequenced was PBMCs. The CDR3 coding sequence is TGTGCCAGCAGTTTACGTCTCAGCGGAGTCTTGGGCACAGATACGCAGTATTTT. Translation: CASSLRLSGVLGTDTQYF.